The 9 T cell receptor beta chains presented below share a single source sample, sequenced in a study of blood T cell repertoires in COVID-19. Measured with immunoSEQ multiplex PCR; TCRdb has only the in-frame clones, and not every one. The sample contains roughly 220,000 clones, under 90% of which appear only once. Input material: peripheral blood. Source of these receptors: a woman aged 55-69 years who had recovered from COVID-19.

DNA of the CDR3: TGTGCCAGCAGCCCTCGGCCGGGGGGGGAGACCCAGTACTTC. It encodes CASSPRPGGETQYF. The V call is TRBV4-2, the J call TRBJ2-5; 8 bases map to TRBD2. The germline gives CDR1 LGHNA, CDR2 YNFKEQ. This CDR3 has 14 residues. With 4 bases clipped from V and 5 bases from J, the junction kept 6 bases outside the gene matches.

Points on this clone: The junction departs from the called germline gene at one end, perhaps through a read error. The same CDR3 arises from other DNA sequences in this sample as well. The DNA of the CDR3 is TGCGCCAGCAGACAGTTTAATTCACCCCTCCACTTT. Its protein is CASRQFNSPLHF. This rearrangement joins TRBV6-5 to TRBJ1-6, with a tentative D call TRBD1 (5 bases). Germline V gene lookup returns CDR1 MNHEY and CDR2 SVGAGI. This CDR3 has 12 amino acids.

This chain connects TRBV3-1 (or the pseudogene TRBV3-2) to TRBJ1-2; D not resolved. The CDR3 sequence is 12 residues long. Germline loops: CDR1 LGHDT, CDR2 YNNKEL (reference sequence). With 1 base removed from V and 8 bases from J, the gap between germline ends came to 8 bases. CDR3 bases: TGTGCCAGCAGCCAAGGACGAGGCGGCTACACCTTC. It yields the protein CASSQGRGGYTF.

The chain joins TRBV7-9 to TRBJ1-2; no clear D. The CDR3 contains 12 residues. Germline-derived CDR1 and CDR2 are SEHNR and FQNEAQ (reference sequence). The V end was cut by 5 bases, the J end by 8 bases, with 12 bases between. The CDR3 DNA reads TGTGCCAGCAGCCTCCCGGGTTGGGGCTACACCTTC. It yields the protein CASSLPGWGYTF.

This sequence joins TRBV7-9 and TRBJ1-1; the match to TRBD1 covers 8 bases. Germline CDR1 and CDR2: SEHNR and FQNEAQ (reference sequence). This CDR3 spans 17 amino acids. V lost 4 bases and J lost 0; bases outside the gene matches: 10. CDR3 DNA: TGTGCCAGCAGCTCGTGGACAGGGCGACTCATGAACACTGAAGCTTTCTTT. It yields the protein CASSSWTGRLMNTEAFF.

The rearrangement uses TRBV19 and TRBJ1-1, with 9 bases fitting TRBD1. V lost 9 bases to trimming and J lost 3 bases; unmatched junction nucleotides: 11. In germline, CDR1 is LNHDA, CDR2 SQIVND (reference sequence). The CDR3 has 15 amino acids. The CDR3 DNA reads as TGTGCCAGCCTACGGGGGACAGGGAAACACACTGAAGCTTTCTTT. This codes for CASLRGTGKHTEAFF.

V is TRBV18 and J is TRBJ2-2; 7 bases map to TRBD1. This CDR3 is 15 amino acids long. V was pared by 3 bases and J by 0 bases, with 1 base of the junction left unmatched. Germline loops: CDR1 KGHSH, CDR2 LQKENI. The CDR3 bases are TGTGCCAGCTCACCCGGGACAGCGAACACCGGGGAGCTGTTTTTT. Protein product: CASSPGTANTGELFF.

This chain uses TRBV7-3 with TRBJ2-3; the match to TRBD2 covers 16 bases. Trimming removed 4 bases from V and 4 bases from J; junction bases left unmatched: 8. CDR3 size: 18 residues. CDR1 is SGHTA and CDR2 is FQGTGA in the germline V gene. The CDR3 DNA is TGTGCCAGCAGCTCAAGCAGAGGGACTAGCGGGGGGGCAGATACGCAGTATTTT. Its translation: CASSSSRGTSGGADTQYF.

The CDR3 loop reads CAISVLGWGQGTTGELFF. The CDR3 DNA follows: TGTGCCATCAGTGTTTTGGGGTGGGGACAGGGGACCACCGGGGAGCTGTTTTTT. The chain joins TRBV10-3 to TRBJ2-2; 10 bases fit TRBD1. V lost 4 bases and J lost 4; bases outside the gene matches: 12. The CDR3 totals 18 residues. Germline lookup yields CDR1 ENHRY and CDR2 SYGVKD.